The next 10 T cell receptor beta chains were all read from a single sample in a study of cytomegalovirus exposure and HLA in healthy donors. Both 60 Vbeta primers and 13 Jbeta primers went into the PCR. Measured with immunoSEQ multiplex PCR; TCRdb has only the in-frame clones, and not every one. Of around 120,000 clones listed, around 10% are singletons. Sequencing was done on a sample of PBMCs. These receptors were taken from a man younger than 45 in good health and CMV-seronegative.

This chain connects TRBV15 to TRBJ2-7; D perhaps matches TRBD2 (6 bases). The V end was cut by 0 bases, the J end by 9 bases, with 9 bases between. Germline CDR1 LNHNV, CDR2 YYDKDF (reference sequence). The CDR3 extends over 12 amino acids. CDR3 sequence (DNA): TGTGCCACCAGCAGAGATGCGGGGAGGCAGTACTTC. Residues: CATSRDAGRQYF.

The chain employs TRBV5-4 and TRBJ1-2; no reliable D call. There are 13 residues in the CDR3. The V and J ends lost 4 bases and 2 bases respectively, with 9 bases between them. Germline CDR1 reads SGHNT; CDR2 reads YYREEE (reference sequence). CDR3 loop: CASSLDENYGYTF. Here the CDR3 DNA reads TGTGCCAGCAGCCTGGACGAGAACTATGGCTACACCTTC.

This clone has only a few counts. The genes are TRBV2 and TRBJ1-4, with 11 bases aligning to TRBD1. CDR3 length: 14 amino acids. The trim removed 5 bases at V and 12 bases at J, leaving 8 bases unmatched. Looked up from germline, CDR1 is SNHLY and CDR2 is FYNNEI. The CDR3 region has the DNA TGTGCCAGCAGTTCCGGGACAGGGGGGGAGGAACTGTTTTTT. Protein sequence: CASSSGTGGEELFF. Full variable domain (rest looked up from reference TRBV2 and TRBJ1-4): EPEVTQTPSHQVTQMGQEVILRCVPISNHLYFYWYRQILGQKVEFLVSFYNNEISEKSEIFDDQFSVERPDGSNFTLKIRSTKLEDSAMYFCASSSGTGGEELFFGSGTQLSVL.

The chain employs TRBV6-5 and TRBJ1-4; D uncertain. The germline V and J ends were trimmed by 6 bases and 2 bases, with 4 bases remaining between them. This CDR3 has 12 amino acids. Per germline, CDR1 MNHEY and CDR2 SVGAGI. The CDR3 reads CASRATNEKLFF. As DNA, the CDR3 is TGTGCCAGCAGGGCTACTAATGAAAAACTGTTTTTT.

The chain links TRBV28 to TRBJ2-3; maybe TRBD2 (5 bases). Germline assignment: CDR1 MDHEN and CDR2 SYDVKM. The V gene lost 5 bases and the J gene lost 1 base, with 22 bases spanning the gap. The CDR3 extends over 18 amino acids. Here the CDR3 reads CASSPAPGGGGGTDTQYF. The CDR3 region has the DNA TGTGCCAGCAGTCCAGCCCCCGGAGGCGGAGGCGGCACAGATACGCAGTATTTT.

This chain connects TRBV9 to TRBJ2-7; 8 bases align to TRBD2. V lost 4 bases, J lost 0 bases, and 3 bases stayed unmatched. This CDR3 spans 14 amino acids. Germline CDR1 SGDLS, CDR2 YYNGEE. Written as DNA, the CDR3 is TGTGCCAGCAGCCCGGGGGGGGTCTCCTACGAGCAGTACTTC. This sequence encodes CASSPGGVSYEQYF.

This clone was seen more than once but under ten times. The rearrangement joins TRBV2 to TRBJ1-3; tentative D call: TRBD1 (5 bases). The CDR3 totals 15 residues. The germline V gene encodes CDR1 SNHLY and CDR2 FYNNEI. V lost 6 bases, J lost 4 bases, and 16 bases lay in between. CDR3 in amino acids: CASRMGLTLGNTIYF. DNA for the CDR3: TGTGCCAGCAGAATGGGACTAACCCTGGGAAACACCATATATTTT.

The chain recombines TRBV20-1 with TRBJ1-5, with D hard to call. V lost 0 bases to trimming and J lost 9 bases, with 6 bases between them. The CDR3 spans 11 residues. CDR1 and CDR2 (germline): DFQATT, SNEGSKA (reference sequence). Here the CDR3 reads CSARDEGPQHF. CDR3 DNA: TGCAGTGCTAGAGATGAGGGGCCCCAGCATTTT.

The chain uses TRBV7-9 and TRBJ2-1; 8 positions agree with TRBD2. The CDR3 runs to 17 residues. CDR1 and CDR2 from the germline V gene are SEHNR and FQNEAQ (reference sequence). V trimming: 2 bases; J trimming: 5 bases; junction bases outside the gene matches: 11. The CDR3 bases are TGTGCCAGCAGCTTAAGTTTCAGGCTAGCGGGTAACAATGAGCAGTTCTTC. It yields the protein CASSLSFRLAGNNEQFF.

A few counts support this clone. This chain uses TRBV4-1 with TRBJ2-5; D unresolved. The J call may be wrong; the DNA end is better matched by TRBJ2-7. The germline CDR1 and CDR2 sequences are MGHRA and YSYEKL. CDR3 length equals 12 residues. CDR3 loop: CASSQGWAEQYF. In DNA form, the CDR3 reads TGCGCCAGCAGCCAAGGCTGGGCCGAGCAGTACTTC.